What follows describes a single T cell receptor beta chain. Trimming removed 4 bases from V and 2 bases from J; junction bases left unmatched: 2. The germline gives CDR1 MGHRA, CDR2 YSYEKL. The length of the CDR3 is 14 residues. These data originate in a study of control samples from healthy donors and cancer patients. TCRdb's table, derived via immunoSEQ multiplex PCR, lists solely in-frame clones and lacks some. This table lists around 190,000 clones. The clonotype originates from a woman in her twenties or thirties in good health. The sample comprised blood. The chain uses TRBV4-1 and TRBJ2-7, with 10 bases identical to TRBD1. CDR3 protein: CASSPTGGTYEQYF. DNA for the CDR3: TGCGCCAGCAGCCCGACAGGGGGCACCTACGAGCAGTACTTC.